One sample yielded the 10 T cell receptor beta chains listed below, sequenced in a study of Ad26.COV2.S vaccination and SARS-CoV-2 variants. The treatment is: around 19 received Ad26.COV2.S at low or high dose, single or two shots; five or six received placebo; per-sample allocation not given. Collection of the samples took place on day 63 after the first injection of vaccine or placebo. Assay: immunoSEQ multiplex PCR; the TCRdb copy retains only in-frame clones and omits some. The sample holds approximately 300,000 clones; over 80% are singletons and the top ten take 2% to 2.5%. The sequencing used peripheral blood, collected in a trial of Ad26.COV2.S vaccine versus placebo. The receptors originated from a person aged 18-65 years who received the Ad26.COV2.S COVID-19 vaccine or a placebo.

This CDR3 reads CASSEWSGESSYNEQFF. As DNA, the CDR3 is TGTGCCAGCAGTGAATGGTCGGGGGAGAGCTCCTACAATGAGCAGTTCTTC. This rearrangement joins TRBV25-1 to TRBJ2-1; D is possibly TRBD2 (6 bases). Trimming took 1 base from V and 0 from J, leaving 13 bases between them. In germline, CDR1 is MGHDK, CDR2 SYGVNS. The CDR3 totals 17 residues.

This clone was found once. The rearrangement joins TRBV3-1 (or the pseudogene TRBV3-2) to TRBJ1-5; the match to TRBD1 covers 7 bases. V shed 1 base, J shed 3 bases, and the junction held 3 bases outside the gene matches. CDR1 LGHDT and CDR2 YNNKEL come from the germline V gene (reference sequence). This CDR3 is built from 15 residues. The CDR3, as DNA: TGTGCCAGCAGCCAAGGGCAGGGGGTCAATCAGCCCCAGCATTTT. The encoded protein is CASSQGQGVNQPQHF.

The rearrangement uses TRBV10-3 and TRBJ2-1; 8 bases agree with TRBD1. The V and J ends lost 6 bases and 6 bases, in that order; junction bases with no gene match: 7. Germline CDR1 reads ENHRY; CDR2 reads SYGVKD. This CDR3 comprises 14 residues. The chain's CDR3 is CAIRPGQGANEQFF. The CDR3 DNA is TGTGCCATCAGACCCGGACAGGGAGCCAATGAGCAGTTCTTC.

The chain carries TRBV6-2 or TRBV6-3 and TRBJ1-1; the D gene is possibly TRBD1 (5 bases). Germline V gene data show CDR1 as MNHEY and CDR2 as SVGEGT. V gave up 0 bases and J gave up 4 bases, with 12 bases separating them. CDR3 length: 15 amino acids. For the CDR3, the DNA is TGTGCCAGCAGTTACTCTCGACGGGGGAGCACTGAAGCTTTCTTT. Amino acids: CASSYSRRGSTEAFF.

This chain links TRBV4-1 with TRBJ2-1; D not certain. The CDR3 spans 13 residues. Germline CDR1 MGHRA, CDR2 YSYEKL. Trimming removed 0 bases at V and 6 bases at J, with 6 bases between. CDR3 sequence reads: CASSQEVFNEQFF. CDR3 DNA sequence: TGCGCCAGCAGCCAAGAGGTTTTCAATGAGCAGTTCTTC.

The V call is TRBV6-1, the J call TRBJ1-2, with D possibly matching TRBD1 (5 bases). The CDR3 consists of 13 residues. Germline V lookup: CDR1 MNHNS, CDR2 SASEGT. Trimming took off 1 base at V and 8 bases at J, with 11 bases between the two ends. The CDR3 nucleotides are TGTGCCAGCAGTGAAGGAAACGGGGGAGGCTACACCTTC. This sequence encodes CASSEGNGGGYTF.

V usage is TRBV5-6 and J usage is TRBJ1-4; D unclear. Germline V lookup: CDR1 SGHDT, CDR2 YYEEEE. V lost 4 bases to trimming and J lost 2 bases, with 6 bases between them. The CDR3 runs 13 residues. The CDR3 loop is CASSATTNEKLFF. CDR3 DNA sequence: TGTGCCAGCAGCGCCACGACTAATGAAAAACTGTTTTTT.

The chain joins TRBV6-6 to TRBJ1-1; D is undetermined. Trimming shortened V by 2 bases and J by 1 base, and 11 bases separated the two germline ends. The CDR3 covers 15 residues. Germline V CDR1 and CDR2: MNHNY, SVGAGI (reference sequence). For the CDR3, the DNA is TGTGCCAGCAGTTACAACGGACGGCGGAACACTGAAGCTTTCTTT. This sequence encodes CASSYNGRRNTEAFF.

J is TRBJ1-4 and V is TRBV19; 7 nucleotides agree with TRBD1. Unmatched junction bases numbered 3, after V lost 7 bases and J lost 1 base. Per the germline V gene, CDR1 is LNHDA and CDR2 is SQIVND (reference sequence). CDR3 length: 14 amino acids. The CDR3 nucleotides are TGTGCCAGTAATCGACAGGGAACTAATGAAAAACTGTTTTTT. Amino acid sequence: CASNRQGTNEKLFF.

CDR3 coding DNA: TGTGCCAGCAGCGTACAGGGGTCCGGTAATGAAAAACTGTTTTTT. As protein: CASSVQGSGNEKLFF. The V call is TRBV9, the J call TRBJ1-4; possibly TRBD1 for D (6 bases). CDR1 and CDR2 from the germline V gene are SGDLS and YYNGEE. The V end lost 1 base, the J end lost 4 bases, and 11 bases lay between the germline ends. This CDR3 has 15 amino acids.